Sequencing of this TCR beta chain was carried out in a study of cytomegalovirus exposure and HLA in healthy donors. Study information: In terms of ancestry, the Caucasian-associated cluster contained more than 65% of the roughly 360 genotyped donors.

At sampling all donors were nominally healthy, likely with unrecorded immune exposures. PCR involved 60 Vbeta and 13 Jbeta primers. TCRdb's copy holds only in-frame clones and misses some; the assay was immunoSEQ multiplex PCR. The sample has 180,000 or so clones. Sequenced sample: PBMCs. This TCR was sampled from a boy between 10 and 17 years old in good health and CMV-seronegative.

The chain's CDR3 is CASSVRLAGDMNTGELFF. The DNA for the CDR3 is TGTGCCAGCAGCGTCAGACTAGCGGGGGATATGAACACCGGGGAGCTGTTTTTT. The chain recombines TRBV9 with TRBJ2-2; 12 bases line up with TRBD2. V shed 2 bases and J 1 base; nucleotides not matched to a gene: 6. In germline, CDR1 is SGDLS, CDR2 YYNGEE. This CDR3 is 18 amino acids long. The complete variable domain, with remaining parts taken from reference TRBV9 and TRBJ2-2, reads DSGVTQTPKHLITATGQRVTLRCSPRSGDLSVYWYQQSLDQGLQFLIQYYNGEERAKGNILERFSAQQFPDLHSELNLSSLELGDSALYFCASSVRLAGDMNTGELFFGEGSRLTVL.